This entry concerns a single T cell receptor (beta chain). Its cognate antigen is unknown. The data were obtained in a study of T cells expressing NK-cell markers. Study information: Repertoire data for TCR beta were derived from sorted T cells (CD3+CD56+NKG2C+, CD3+CD56+NKG2C- and CD3+CD56-NKG2C+).

Following a re-call of the 5' RACE reads, TCRdb has one entry per CDR3 protein and lacks DNA. Recorded here are 550,000 to 600,000 distinct CDR3 sequences; the top ten clones represent roughly 3.6%. This CDR3 region has 15 residues. From germline, CDR1 is SGHRS and CDR2 YFSETQ. Study-wide findings and caveats: Questions lingered over whether expanded NKG2C+ T cell clones were HCMV-specific. The CD3+CD56-NKG2C+ fraction of a handful of donors was likewise dominated by these clonotypes.

The TCR sequence derives from a man between 18 and 35 years old in good health. The sequencing sample was made of blood T cells: a sorted CD56 or NKG2C T cell subset, CD4+ or CD8+ T cells, or bulk PBMC T cells (not recorded which). This chain joins TRBV5-1 and TRBJ2-1; TCRdb calls TRBD2, which cannot be checked without DNA. CDR3: CASSLVSTSGEEQFF. The entire variable domain, with the rest obtained from reference TRBV5-1 and TRBJ2-1, is as follows: KAGVTQTPRYLIKTRGQQVTLSCSPISGHRSVSWYQQTPGQGLQFLFEYFSETQRNKGNFPGRFSGRQFSNSRSEMNVSTLELGDSALYLCASSLVSTSGEEQFFGPGTRLTVL.